Detailed here is one T cell receptor beta chain. Its antigen is not identified. The data originate from a study of Tregs in tolerant kidney transplant recipients. Whole-study findings and limits: Some patients' samples used different primers over time, so nucleotide sequences weren't comparable. Biological reproducibility was not directly addressed in this study. Activated donor B cell expansion appeared to reveal the most relevant donor-specific TCRbeta repertoire.

Trimming cost V 5 bases and J 1 base; bases outside gene matches: 8. The CDR3 extends over 15 amino acids. Per the germline V gene, CDR1 is SGHKS and CDR2 is YYEKEE (reference sequence). TCRdb keeps only in-frame clones here, not all; method: immunoSEQ multiplex PCR. The table records 75,000 to 100,000 clones, approximately 93% of them present only once. Recipients received nonmyeloablative bone marrow transplants from related graft donors, with transient mixed chimerism. Thawed PBMCs were FACS-sorted into unstimulated CD4+CD25+CD127- regulatory T cells, CD4+CD25- non-regulatory cells, CD4 and CD8 cells.

The source material was CD4+ T cells from blood (PBMCs), sampled 12 months after the transplant. This receptor was taken from a human patient who received a combined kidney and bone marrow transplant. Some T cells may be graft donor cells. This chain uses TRBV5-5 with TRBJ1-1; 7 bases are a match to TRBD1. CDR3 in DNA: TGTGCCAGCAGGCCGACAGGGTCGTGGAACACTGAAGCTTTCTTT. Translating gives CASRPTGSWNTEAFF.